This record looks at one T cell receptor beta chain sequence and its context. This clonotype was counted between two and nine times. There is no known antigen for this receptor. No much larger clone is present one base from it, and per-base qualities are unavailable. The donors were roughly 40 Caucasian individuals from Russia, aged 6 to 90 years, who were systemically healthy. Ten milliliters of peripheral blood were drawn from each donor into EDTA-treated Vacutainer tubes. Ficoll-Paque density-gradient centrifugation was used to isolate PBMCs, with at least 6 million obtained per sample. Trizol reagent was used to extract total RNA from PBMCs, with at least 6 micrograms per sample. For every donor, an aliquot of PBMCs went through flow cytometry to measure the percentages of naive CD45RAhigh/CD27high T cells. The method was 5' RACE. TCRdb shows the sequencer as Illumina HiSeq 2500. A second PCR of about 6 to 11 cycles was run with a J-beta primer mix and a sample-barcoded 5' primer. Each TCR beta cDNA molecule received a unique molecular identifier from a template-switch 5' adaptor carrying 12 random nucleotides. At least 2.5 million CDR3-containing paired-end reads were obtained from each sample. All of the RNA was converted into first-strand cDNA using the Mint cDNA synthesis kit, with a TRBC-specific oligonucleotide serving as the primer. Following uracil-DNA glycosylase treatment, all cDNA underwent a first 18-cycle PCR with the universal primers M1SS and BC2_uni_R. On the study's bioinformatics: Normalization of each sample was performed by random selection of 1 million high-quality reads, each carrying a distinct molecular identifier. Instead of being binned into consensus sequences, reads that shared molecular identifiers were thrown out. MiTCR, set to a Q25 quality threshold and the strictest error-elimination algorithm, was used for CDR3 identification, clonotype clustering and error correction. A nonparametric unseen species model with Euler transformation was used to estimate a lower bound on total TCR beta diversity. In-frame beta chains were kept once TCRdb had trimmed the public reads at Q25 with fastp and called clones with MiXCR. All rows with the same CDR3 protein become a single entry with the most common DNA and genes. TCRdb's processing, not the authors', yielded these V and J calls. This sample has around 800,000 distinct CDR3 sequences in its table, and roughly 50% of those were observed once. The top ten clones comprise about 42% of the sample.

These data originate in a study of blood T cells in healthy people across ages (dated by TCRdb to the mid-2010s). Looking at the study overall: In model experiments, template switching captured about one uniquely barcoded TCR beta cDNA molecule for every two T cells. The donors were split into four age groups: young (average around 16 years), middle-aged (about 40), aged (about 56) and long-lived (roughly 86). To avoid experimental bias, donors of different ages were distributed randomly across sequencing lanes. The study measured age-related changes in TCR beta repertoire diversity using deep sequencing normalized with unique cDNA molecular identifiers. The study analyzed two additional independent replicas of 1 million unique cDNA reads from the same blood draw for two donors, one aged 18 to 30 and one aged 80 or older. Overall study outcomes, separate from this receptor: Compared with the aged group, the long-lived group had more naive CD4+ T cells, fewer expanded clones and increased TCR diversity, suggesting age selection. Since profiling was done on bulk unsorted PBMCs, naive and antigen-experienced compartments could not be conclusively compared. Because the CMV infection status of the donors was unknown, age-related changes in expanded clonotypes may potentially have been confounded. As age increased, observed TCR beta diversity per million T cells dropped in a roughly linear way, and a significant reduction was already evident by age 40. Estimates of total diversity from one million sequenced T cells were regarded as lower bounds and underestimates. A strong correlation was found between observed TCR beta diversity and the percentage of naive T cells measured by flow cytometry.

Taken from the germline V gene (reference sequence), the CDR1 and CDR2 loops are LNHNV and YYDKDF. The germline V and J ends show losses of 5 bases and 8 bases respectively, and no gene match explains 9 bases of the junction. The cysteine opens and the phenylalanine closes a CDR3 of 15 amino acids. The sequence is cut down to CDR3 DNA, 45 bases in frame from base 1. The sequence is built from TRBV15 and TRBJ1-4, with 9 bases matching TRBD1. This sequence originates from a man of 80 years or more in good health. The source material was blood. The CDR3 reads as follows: CATSGTQGAREKLFF. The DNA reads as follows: TGTGCCACCAGCGGTACACAGGGGGCGAGGGAAAAACTGTTTTTT.